This T cell receptor (beta chain) is from a study of cytomegalovirus exposure and HLA in healthy donors. PCR amplification relied on 60 Vbeta primers (plus 13 Jbeta primers). The table came from immunoSEQ multiplex PCR; TCRdb's copy has only in-frame clones and leaves some out. The sample lists roughly 180,000 clones; approximately 79% were seen once. Germline V gene lookup returns CDR1 SGHTA and CDR2 FQGNSA. V shed 5 bases and J 6 bases; nucleotides not matched to a gene: 10. The CDR3 is made up of 15 amino acids. Sequencing was carried out using PBMCs. The chain combines TRBV7-2 with TRBJ2-3; 8 bases match TRBD1. The source is a girl aged 5-17 years in good health and CMV-seropositive. The CDR3 DNA reads TGTGCCAGCAGCCTCGGACAGGGTTTGTGGGATACGCAGTATTTT. Protein sequence: CASSLGQGLWDTQYF.